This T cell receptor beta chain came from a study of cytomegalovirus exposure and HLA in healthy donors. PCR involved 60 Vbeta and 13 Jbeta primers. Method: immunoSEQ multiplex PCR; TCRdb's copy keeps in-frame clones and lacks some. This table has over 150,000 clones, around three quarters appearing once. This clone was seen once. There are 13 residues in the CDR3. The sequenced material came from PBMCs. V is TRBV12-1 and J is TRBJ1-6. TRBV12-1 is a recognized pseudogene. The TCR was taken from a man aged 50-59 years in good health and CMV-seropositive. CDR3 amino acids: CASRRDSLSPLHF. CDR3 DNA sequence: TGTGCCAGTAGGAGGGATTCACTTTCACCCCTCCACTTT.